The 21 T cell receptor beta chains presented below share a single source sample, sequenced in a study of shared clonotypes between healthy human individuals. This table comes from immunoSEQ multiplex PCR, and its TCRdb copy is limited to in-frame clones, with some not included. The repertoire has about 87,000 clones, around half of them found once; the top ten carry roughly 16%. The sample taken for sequencing was PBMCs. The receptors were gathered from a woman in her thirties or forties in good health. Some clones in this sample may be carry-over from other donors' samples.

In this sample, this clone turned up many times. The chain carries TRBV11-2 and TRBJ1-3; possible D gene TRBD1, 6 bases. Germline lookup yields CDR1 SGHAT and CDR2 FQNNGV. With 3 bases removed from V and 0 bases from J, the gap between germline ends came to 15 bases. The CDR3 is 17 amino acids. CDR3 nucleotides: TGTGCCAGCAGCTTCACGGGGGCGCGGAGCTCTGGAAACACCATATATTTT. It codes for CASSFTGARSSGNTIYF.

The genes are TRBV4-2 and TRBJ2-1; D is perhaps TRBD1 or TRBD2 (5 bases each). Germline-derived CDR1 and CDR2 are LGHNA and YNFKEQ. Between the trimmed V and J ends, which lost 0 bases and 16 bases, there was a span of 13 bases. This CDR3 region has 12 residues. CDR3 nucleotides: TGTGCCAGCAGCCAAGAGGGGACCCTGCCTTTCTTC. This encodes CASSQEGTLPFF.

This clone has more than one count but fewer than ten. The chain has TRBV4-2 and TRBJ2-1, with D hard to call. The CDR3 consists of 14 residues. Between the trimmed V and J ends, which lost 6 bases and 8 bases, there was a span of 17 bases. From germline, CDR1 is LGHNA and CDR2 YNFKEQ. The CDR3 nucleotides are TGTGCCAGCAGTATCTTGGCTAGTGACGATGAGCAGTTCTTC. This gives the protein CASSILASDDEQFF.

The chain carries TRBV7-9 and TRBJ1-1; possible D gene TRBD1, 5 bases. Trimming took 0 bases from V and 11 from J, leaving 13 bases between them. The germline CDR1 and CDR2 sequences are SEHNR and FQNEAQ (reference sequence). The CDR3 runs to 13 residues. The chain's CDR3 is CASSLARDGIAFF. The CDR3 coding sequence is TGTGCCAGCAGCTTAGCTCGGGACGGGATCGCTTTCTTT.

In this sample, this clone turned up a few times. The chain is built from TRBV14 and TRBJ2-1; the match to TRBD2 covers 11 bases. Trimming cost V 5 bases and J 9 bases; bases outside gene matches: 12. This CDR3 comprises 16 residues. Germline V CDR1 and CDR2: SGHDN, FVKESK. Here the CDR3 DNA reads TGTGCCAGCAGCTCCCGTCTGGGACTAGCGGTATTTGAGCAGTTCTTC. Its translation: CASSSRLGLAVFEQFF.

On this clone: A clone one base away is much larger, so this may be a read error. V gene TRBV7-3 combines with J gene TRBJ2-1, with D possibly matching TRBD1 (5 bases). V shed 5 bases and J shed 9 bases, with 14 bases lying between them. The germline V gene encodes CDR1 SGHTA and CDR2 FQGTGA. This CDR3 has 13 amino acids. The DNA for the CDR3 is TGTGCCAGCAGCCTAGGCAGGGCTAGTGAGCAGTTCTTC. Translation gives CASSLGRASEQFF.

This clone was seen at least ten times. This chain joins TRBV7-8 and TRBJ1-3, with TRBD1 as a possible D gene (5 bases). Germline CDR1 SGHVS, CDR2 FQNEAQ. The CDR3 consists of 14 residues. V was shortened by 5 bases and J by 0 bases, with 8 bases between the two germline ends. The CDR3, as DNA: TGTGCCAGCAGCCCGGGGGGCTCTGGAAACACCATATATTTT. Its translation: CASSPGGSGNTIYF.

The rearrangement joins TRBV5-5 to TRBJ2-5; no reliable D call. Germline loops: CDR1 SGHKS, CDR2 YYEKEE (reference sequence). V lost 4 bases to trimming and J lost 13 bases, with 14 bases between them. The CDR3 loop spans 11 amino acids. Here the CDR3 DNA reads TGTGCCAGCAGCCCGTACGCGTCTTGGTACTTC. Amino acid sequence: CASSPYASWYF.

This chain connects TRBV7-2 to TRBJ2-7, with D possibly being TRBD1 or TRBD2 (5 bases each). The V and J ends lost 5 bases and 0 bases respectively, with 14 bases between them. Germline V lookup: CDR1 SGHTA, CDR2 FQGNSA. CDR3 size: 15 residues. CDR3 in DNA: TGTGCCAGCAGCCCCCAGTCCGGGACCTCCTACGAGCAGTACTTC. This sequence encodes CASSPQSGTSYEQYF.

This clone was seen just once. The V call is TRBV5-1, the J call TRBJ2-3; D may be TRBD2 (6 bases). The CDR3 loop spans 17 amino acids. V dropped 1 base and J dropped 4 bases, with 19 bases sitting between them. Germline V gene data show CDR1 as SGHRS and CDR2 as YFSETQ. The CDR3 sequence: CASSLLGLVLSPDTQYF. The CDR3 DNA sequence: TGCGCCAGCAGCTTGTTGGGACTCGTACTGTCCCCAGATACGCAGTATTTT.

The chain carries TRBV7-9 and TRBJ2-1; 9 nucleotides align to TRBD2. CDR1 SEHNR and CDR2 FQNEAQ come from the germline V gene (reference sequence). With V trimmed by 3 bases and J by 10 bases, 1 base remained unmatched. The CDR3 is 12 residues long. CDR3 region: CASSLTSGEQFF. The CDR3 DNA is TGTGCCAGCAGCTTGACTAGCGGCGAGCAGTTCTTC.

The chain has TRBV28 and TRBJ1-1, with D unclear. CDR1 is MDHEN and CDR2 is SYDVKM in the germline V gene. V shed 2 bases and J shed 5 bases, with 9 bases lying between them. The CDR3 loop spans 13 amino acids. The CDR3 DNA reads TGTGCCAGCAGTTTAATGGGTTTGACTGAAGCTTTCTTT. Its translation: CASSLMGLTEAFF.

In nucleotides, the CDR3 is TGCAGCGTTGAGGGACAGAACACTGAAGCTTTCTTT. This encodes CSVEGQNTEAFF. The chain couples TRBV29-1 to TRBJ1-1, with D maybe TRBD1 (6 bases). The germline gives CDR1 SQVTM, CDR2 ANQGSEA. The CDR3 extends over 12 amino acids. The germline V and J ends were trimmed by 3 bases and 1 base, with 6 bases remaining between them. Based on the CDR3 plus reference TRBV29-1 and TRBJ1-1, the full variable domain is SAVISQKPSRDICQRGTSLTIQCQVDSQVTMMFWYRQQPGQSLTLIATANQGSEATYESGFVIDKFPISRPNLTFSTLTVSNMSPEDSSIYLCSVEGQNTEAFFGQGTRLTVV.

V gene TRBV6-4 combines with J gene TRBJ1-2; TRBD1 aligns across 8 bases. The CDR3 has 10 amino acids. V lost 7 bases and J lost 10; bases outside the gene matches: 2. The V gene's germline CDR1 is MRHNA and CDR2 SNTAGT. The CDR3 reads CASTQGAYTF. The CDR3 bases are TGTGCCAGCACCCAGGGGGCCTACACCTTC.

This clone came up a few times. This chain joins TRBV9 and TRBJ1-5; 8 bases map to TRBD1. CDR1 is SGDLS and CDR2 is YYNGEE in the germline V gene. Trimming removed 3 bases from V and 6 bases from J; junction bases left unmatched: 2. The CDR3 covers 13 residues. This CDR3 reads CASSDTGGQPQHF. Here the CDR3 DNA reads TGTGCCAGCAGCGACACAGGGGGTCAGCCCCAGCATTTT.

The rearrangement uses TRBV7-9 and TRBJ1-1; D is undetermined. The CDR3 is 13 residues long. Germline loops: CDR1 SEHNR, CDR2 FQNEAQ (reference sequence). Trimming took off 7 bases at V and 1 base at J, with 10 bases between the two ends. Here the CDR3 reads CASNQTPNTEAFF. As DNA, the CDR3 is TGTGCCAGCAACCAGACTCCGAACACTGAAGCTTTCTTT.

The chain joins TRBV28 to TRBJ2-5, with unresolved D. The DNA end favors TRBJ2-7, so the J call may be wrong. The CDR3 is 12 residues long. Germline CDR1 is MDHEN and CDR2 is SYDVKM. In DNA, the CDR3 is TGTGCCAGCAGATCGAGCTCCTACGAGCAGTACTTC. Its protein product is CASRSSSYEQYF.

The table lists this clone with many counts. The rearrangement links TRBV30 to TRBJ2-3; either TRBD1 or TRBD2 may fit D (5 bases each). V was trimmed by 2 bases and J by 0 bases, leaving 9 bases between them. The CDR3 spans 14 residues. Germline-derived CDR1 and CDR2 are GTSNPN and SVGIG (reference sequence). This CDR3 reads CAWSQGASTDTQYF. The CDR3 region has the DNA TGTGCCTGGAGTCAGGGAGCCAGCACAGATACGCAGTATTTT. Full variable domain (remainder filled in from reference TRBV30 and TRBJ2-3): SQTIHQWPATLVQPVGSPLSLECTVEGTSNPNLYWYRQAAGRGLQLLFYSVGIGQISSEVPQNLSASRPQDRQFILSSKKLLLSDSGFYLCAWSQGASTDTQYFGPGTRLTVL.

J is TRBJ2-7 and V is TRBV5-4; 8 bases map to TRBD2. CDR3 length equals 16 residues. Germline CDR1 is SGHNT and CDR2 is YYREEE (reference sequence). Trimming at V came to 0 bases and at J to 2 bases, leaving 7 bases not matched to a gene. In nucleotides, the CDR3 is TGTGCCAGCAGCTTGGTGGGGACTAGAAGAGCCTACGAGCAGTACTTC. Its protein product is CASSLVGTRRAYEQYF.

V and J are TRBV29-1 and TRBJ1-1; D is undetermined. V lost 4 bases and J 1 base, leaving 4 bases between the germline ends. Germline lookup yields CDR1 SQVTM and CDR2 ANQGSEA. The CDR3 runs to 11 residues. The CDR3 DNA reads TGCAGCGTTGTCCCGAACACTGAAGCTTTCTTT. Translating it yields CSVVPNTEAFF.

The rearrangement links TRBV5-1 to TRBJ1-1; D gene unclear. The germline CDR1 and CDR2 sequences are SGHRS and YFSETQ. The CDR3 sequence is 15 residues long. V shed 0 bases and J shed 1 base, with 10 bases lying between them. CDR3 protein: CASSLGHPGNTEAFF. CDR3 in DNA: TGCGCCAGCAGCTTGGGGCACCCTGGGAACACTGAAGCTTTCTTT.